This T cell receptor beta chain is drawn from a study of response to subunit inactivated influenza vaccine. Broader study findings: Authors suggested each seasonal influenza vaccination recruits few new T cells.

Using its own MiXCR run on the RT-PCR reads, TCRdb lists one record per CDR3 protein. The top ten hold more than 9.5% of the sample, which has about 620,000 distinct CDR3 sequences, around 11% seen once. This clonotype has at least ten counts. Its specificity is unknown. A further study also used this sample, focusing on T cells expressing NK-cell markers. From that report: TCR beta libraries carry UMIs added by 5'RACE template switching. Sequencing of TCR beta repertoires drew on sorted CD3+CD56+NKG2C+, CD3+CD56+NKG2C- and CD3+CD56-NKG2C+ T cells. Evidence did not settle whether expanded NKG2C+ T cell clones targeted HCMV.

The receptor was derived from a man aged 50-60 years who received an inactivated influenza vaccine. The specimen comprised PBMCs from blood, sampled on the day of vaccination.

CDR3 in DNA: TGCGCCAGCAGCGCGACAGGCTATAATGAAAAACTGTTTTTT. Its translation: CASSATGYNEKLFF. The genes are TRBV5-1 and TRBJ1-4, with D maybe TRBD1 (6 bases). This CDR3 region has 14 residues. Looked up from germline, CDR1 is SGHRS and CDR2 is YFSETQ. Trimming stripped 4 bases from V and 4 bases from J, with 11 bases between.